This T cell receptor beta chain comes out of a study of CD8+CD57+ T cells in acquired aplastic anemia. Study observations and caveats: The CD8+ Simpson's diversity of patients and controls was not significantly different. Comparison of patients with controls identified 25 to 35 shared CD8+ CDR3 sequences.

The use of genomic DNA as template underpinned the TCR beta VDJ and CDR3 profiling. TCRdb independently ran MiXCR on the reads; one entry per CDR3 protein. The data show around 250,000 distinct CDR3 sequences, with around 60% seen just once and roughly 8% held by the top ten. The table lists this clonotype with many counts. The antigen is not known. In germline, CDR1 is SGHVS, CDR2 FNYEAQ. Trimming removed 5 bases from V and 0 bases from J; junction bases left unmatched: 5. This CDR3 contains 15 residues. The chain employs TRBV7-6 and TRBJ2-3; 7 positions match TRBD2. The sample consisted of sorted CD4+, CD8+, or CD8+CD57+ T cells (not recorded which) from PBMCs. The TCR originated in a human donor with severe aplastic anemia or a healthy control (not recorded which). CDR3 nucleotides: TGTGCCAGCAGCGTGAGCGGGGCTAGCACAGATACGCAGTATTTT. It specifies CASSVSGASTDTQYF.